The 11 T cell receptor beta chains below come from one sample, sequenced in a study of shared clonotypes between healthy human individuals. The repertoire was sequenced with immunoSEQ multiplex PCR; TCRdb's copy has only in-frame clones and lacks some. The sample lists about 980,000 clones; around three quarters were seen once. The sequenced material came from memory CD4+ T cells sorted from blood. Subset noted: CD45RA-negative fraction. The source of these receptors is a young man in good health.

CDR3 residues: CASSLRGQDYGYTF. The DNA for the CDR3 is TGTGCCAGCAGTTTGAGAGGACAGGACTATGGCTACACCTTC. The chain employs TRBV28 and TRBJ1-2, with TRBD1 matching 7 bases. From germline, CDR1 is MDHEN and CDR2 SYDVKM. The CDR3 has 14 residues. After removal of 3 bases from V and 3 bases from J, the junction contained 4 bases not matched to a gene.

V is TRBV12-5 and J is TRBJ1-4; no firm D call. The CDR3 is 13 amino acids. The V gene lost 1 base and the J gene lost 10 bases, with 10 bases spanning the gap. CDR1 is LGHNT and CDR2 is FRNRAP in the germline V gene. The CDR3 DNA is TGTGCTAGTGGTTTGGATACTGGGGTAAAACTGTTTTTT. Its protein product is CASGLDTGVKLFF.

V usage is TRBV7-9 and J usage is TRBJ2-3; D might be TRBD1 or TRBD2, each matching 6 bases. The CDR3 is 16 residues long. Germline CDR1 SEHNR, CDR2 FQNEAQ (reference sequence). V lost 5 bases to trimming and J lost 4 bases, with 19 bases between them. CDR3 DNA sequence: TGTGCCAGCAGCCGGAGGGGCGCAGGGGTCGCAGATACGCAGTATTTT. This translates into CASSRRGAGVADTQYF.

V is TRBV29-1 and J is TRBJ2-3; unclear D gene. The CDR3 is made up of 12 amino acids. V shed 6 bases and J shed 2 bases, with 9 bases lying between them. Germline assignment: CDR1 SQVTM and CDR2 ANQGSEA. The CDR3 region has the DNA TGCAGCGTCGTGACACTCACAGATACGCAGTATTTT. It translates to CSVVTLTDTQYF.

There are a few counts of this clone. The chain joins TRBV29-1 to TRBJ2-4, with 10 bases lining up with TRBD1. Germline CDR1 reads SQVTM; CDR2 reads ANQGSEA. The CDR3 is made up of 12 amino acids. J was trimmed by 7 bases and V by 6 bases; bases with no gene match: 3. The CDR3 region has the DNA TGCAGCGTGACAGGGGGCGCGAACATTCAGTACTTC. The encoded protein is CSVTGGANIQYF.

This chain uses TRBV19 with TRBJ1-4; D gene unclear. CDR3 length: 12 amino acids. V was clipped by 7 bases and J by 13 bases, with 16 bases between them. Germline CDR1 and CDR2: LNHDA and SQIVND (reference sequence). The CDR3 is CASTDGRPGLFF. The DNA for the CDR3 is TGTGCCAGTACCGATGGTCGGCCGGGACTGTTTTTT.

This clone appeared a few times. The rearrangement joins TRBV11-2 to TRBJ2-1, with no clear D. Germline CDR1 is SGHAT and CDR2 is FQNNGV. CDR3 length: 13 residues. The V end was cut by 1 base, the J end by 5 bases, with 6 bases between. In DNA, the CDR3 is TGTGCCAGCAGCTTAGTCATAGACAATGAGCAGTTCTTC. It specifies CASSLVIDNEQFF.

This clone has only a few counts. The chain joins TRBV29-1 to TRBJ1-2, with TRBD1 as a possible D gene (6 bases). V gave up 6 bases and J gave up 8 bases, with 19 bases separating them. The CDR3 is made up of 13 amino acids. Germline CDR1 reads SQVTM; CDR2 reads ANQGSEA. The CDR3, as DNA: TGCAGCGTGGCTCAAACAGGGCCTTGGGGCTACACCTTC. Translation gives CSVAQTGPWGYTF.

This chain's CDR3 is CASSLAGGSPLHF. CDR3 in DNA: TGTGCCAGCAGCTTAGCCGGAGGTTCACCCCTCCACTTT. The chain employs TRBV7-2 and TRBJ1-6; the D is unclear. Germline CDR1 reads SGHTA; CDR2 reads FQGNSA. Trimming pared 0 bases from V and 9 bases from J, leaving 6 bases between. There are 13 residues in the CDR3.

This clone was seen a handful of times. The chain recombines TRBV18 with TRBJ1-5, with a tentative D call TRBD1 (5 bases). The CDR3 totals 16 residues. V lost 0 bases, J lost 1 base, and 10 bases lay in between. The germline V gene encodes CDR1 KGHSH and CDR2 LQKENI. The CDR3 DNA reads as TGTGCCAGCTCACCACCTGGGGGATCCAGCAATCAGCCCCAGCATTTT. Amino acids: CASSPPGGSSNQPQHF.

The V call is TRBV5-5, the J call TRBJ2-1, with a possible D match to TRBD2 (6 bases). The CDR3 length is 13 residues. CDR1 is SGHKS and CDR2 is YYEKEE in the germline V gene (reference sequence). Trimming pared 5 bases from V and 4 bases from J, leaving 10 bases between. The CDR3 spells CASSWGEYNEQFF. The CDR3 DNA is TGTGCCAGCAGTTGGGGGGAATACAATGAGCAGTTCTTC.